This T cell receptor beta chain originates from a study of OX40 agonist ivuxolimab in advanced cancers. V was clipped by 6 bases and J by 5 bases, with 11 bases between them. The germline CDR1 and CDR2 sequences are MDHEN and SYDVKM. CDR3 length: 12 residues. Sequencing used immunoSEQ multiplex PCR; TCRdb keeps in-frame clones, though not all of them. Among fewer than 40,000 clones, more than 70% were seen once, and the ten largest hold approximately 22%. In regard to this clone: Its antigen is still unknown.

Findings and limits, study-wide: More expanded clones were found, on average, in CD8+ than in CD4+ T cells. At doses 0.1 to 3.0 mg/kg, CD4+ and CD8+ clones expanded.

The receptor was isolated from an adult with an advanced solid tumor such as melanoma, head and neck, liver or kidney cancer. This sample comprised CD4+ or CD8+ T cells sorted from blood, obtained in a trial of the OX40 agonist ivuxolimab. The chain recombines TRBV28 with TRBJ2-7, with D maybe TRBD1 (6 bases). CDR3 protein: CASSIQGDEQYF. The CDR3, as DNA: TGTGCCAGCAGCATACAGGGCGACGAGCAGTACTTC. The variable domain in full, completed from reference TRBV28 and TRBJ2-7, reads DVKVTQSSRYLVKRTGEKVFLECVQDMDHENMFWYRQDPGLGLRLIYFSYDVKMKEKGDIPEGYSVSREKKERFSLILESASTNQTSMYLCASSIQGDEQYFGPGTRLTVT.